The 14 T cell receptor beta chains below come from one sample, sequenced in a study of T cell responses to AZD1222 COVID-19 vaccine. Clones were read by immunoSEQ multiplex PCR, and TCRdb kept only the in-frame ones, dropping some. The sample contains 110,000 to 150,000 clones, approximately 91% of which appear only once. Sequenced material: peripheral blood, taken 28 days after the second AZD1222 dose. These receptors came from an adult who received the AZD1222 COVID-19 vaccine.

V is TRBV18 and J is TRBJ2-3; 8 bases fit TRBD1. V shed 3 bases and J 4 bases; nucleotides not matched to a gene: 9. This CDR3 is 16 amino acids long. Looked up from germline, CDR1 is KGHSH and CDR2 is LQKENI. CDR3 amino acids: CASSPLGQGSADTQYF. The CDR3 DNA sequence: TGTGCCAGCTCACCGCTCGGACAGGGATCAGCAGATACGCAGTATTTT.

DNA of the CDR3: TGTGCCAGCAGTTACCCCGGGACAGGGAACAATGAGCAGTTCTTC. It is translated as CASSYPGTGNNEQFF. This chain joins TRBV2 and TRBJ2-1; 9 nucleotides line up with TRBD1. Looked up from germline, CDR1 is SNHLY and CDR2 is FYNNEI. The CDR3 runs 15 residues. With 5 bases clipped from V and 5 bases from J, the junction kept 7 bases outside the gene matches.

The chain has TRBV5-6 and TRBJ2-7, with D perhaps being TRBD1 or TRBD2 (5 bases each). From germline, CDR1 is SGHDT and CDR2 YYEEEE. Trimming removed 4 bases from V and 3 bases from J, with 11 bases in between. The CDR3 totals 13 residues. CDR3 in amino acids: CASSLGGGYEQYF. CDR3 nucleotides: TGTGCCAGCAGCCTGGGTGGGGGCTACGAGCAGTACTTC.

The rearrangement uses TRBV6-5 and TRBJ1-5; TRBD1 matches 10 bases. Trimming at V came to 5 bases and at J to 5 bases, leaving 3 bases not matched to a gene. The CDR3 loop spans 14 amino acids. Germline V gives CDR1 MNHEY, CDR2 SVGAGI. The CDR3 sequence is CASSTGQGYQPQHF. Written as DNA, the CDR3 is TGTGCCAGCAGTACGGGACAGGGGTATCAGCCCCAGCATTTT.

This clone was recorded only once. CDR3 residues: CASSLGQGGQPQHF. In nucleotides, the CDR3 is TGTGCCAGCTCCCTGGGACAGGGGGGTCAGCCCCAGCATTTT. The chain joins TRBV18 to TRBJ1-5, with 11 bases fitting TRBD1. The CDR3 runs 14 residues. J gave up 6 bases and V 6 bases, and 4 bases lay outside the gene matches. CDR1 KGHSH and CDR2 LQKENI come from the germline V gene.

The chain carries TRBV5-1 and TRBJ1-3; TRBD1 agrees at 8 bases. Germline lookup yields CDR1 SGHRS and CDR2 YFSETQ. J gave up 4 bases and V 0 bases, and 6 bases lay outside the gene matches. CDR3 length: 16 residues. In DNA form, the CDR3 reads TGCGCCAGCAGCTTGGGATTCCAGGGGGCAGGAAACACCATATATTTT. This translates into CASSLGFQGAGNTIYF. The entire variable domain, with the rest obtained from reference TRBV5-1 and TRBJ1-3, is as follows: KAGVTQTPRYLIKTRGQQVTLSCSPISGHRSVSWYQQTPGQGLQFLFEYFSETQRNKGNFPGRFSGRQFSNSRSEMNVSTLELGDSALYLCASSLGFQGAGNTIYFGEGSWLTVV.

The gene calls are TRBV9 and TRBJ1-2, with D tentatively TRBD1 (5 bases). Germline CDR1 is SGDLS and CDR2 is YYNGEE. V lost 0 bases to trimming and J lost 8 bases, with 20 bases between them. The CDR3 runs 16 residues. CDR3 sequence (DNA): TGTGCCAGCAGCGTAGACCCCCCCTTGGGGCTGTGGGGCTACACCTTC. Its protein is CASSVDPPLGLWGYTF.

This chain connects TRBV19 to TRBJ1-2; tentatively, D is TRBD1 (5 bases). V was clipped by 7 bases and J by 2 bases, with 14 bases between them. The germline V gene has CDR1 LNHDA and CDR2 SQIVND (reference sequence). The CDR3 consists of 14 residues. The CDR3 region has the DNA TGTGCCAGTAAATGGGGACTCCAGAACTATGGCTACACCTTC. It translates to CASKWGLQNYGYTF.

The chain recombines TRBV4-1 with TRBJ2-1; 7 bases map to TRBD2. This CDR3 is 16 amino acids long. Trimming took 4 bases from V and 4 from J; bases not matched to a gene: 10. In germline, CDR1 is MGHRA, CDR2 YSYEKL. The DNA for the CDR3 is TGCGCCAGCAGCCGTCCCGGGACTAACACTTACAATGAGCAGTTCTTC. Translating it yields CASSRPGTNTYNEQFF.

The rearrangement uses TRBV19 and TRBJ1-2; D is ambiguous. Trimming removed 1 base at V and 4 bases at J, with 16 bases between. The CDR3 contains 16 residues. CDR1 and CDR2 from the germline V gene are LNHDA and SQIVND (reference sequence). The CDR3 DNA follows: TGTGCCAGTAGTATAGGGAGGGCCGCGATCTCCTATGGCTACACCTTC. As protein: CASSIGRAAISYGYTF. The variable domain in full, with the rest retrieved from reference TRBV19 and TRBJ1-2, is DGGITQSPKYLFRKEGQNVTLSCEQNLNHDAMYWYRQDPGQGLRLIYYSQIVNDFQKGDIAEGYSVSREKKESFPLTVTSAQKNPTAFYLCASSIGRAAISYGYTFGSGTRLTVV.

The chain is built from TRBV9 and TRBJ1-3; maybe TRBD1 (5 bases). Germline CDR1 is SGDLS and CDR2 is YYNGEE. Trimming stripped 1 base from V and 2 bases from J, with 7 bases between. The CDR3 runs to 14 residues. This CDR3 reads CASSVQGPGNTIYF. As DNA, the CDR3 is TGTGCCAGCAGCGTACAGGGACCTGGAAACACCATATATTTT.

This sequence joins TRBV4-1 and TRBJ2-7; 8 bases map to TRBD2. CDR3 length: 15 residues. Germline trimming cut 2 bases from V and 3 bases from J; bases unmatched to any gene: 6. Germline V gene sequence: CDR1 MGHRA, CDR2 YSYEKL. In DNA form, the CDR3 reads TGCGCCAGCAGCCAACGGGGGGGCCACATCTACGAGCAGTACTTC. It encodes CASSQRGGHIYEQYF.

V is TRBV6-6 and J is TRBJ2-3; 7 nucleotides line up with TRBD1. The length of the CDR3 is 16 residues. Germline-derived CDR1 and CDR2 are MNHNY and SVGAGI (reference sequence). V shed 2 bases and J 10 bases; nucleotides not matched to a gene: 15. The DNA of the CDR3 is TGTGCCAGCAGTTACGGAAGGGGGCGAATTACTAATCCGCAGTATTTT. Translation: CASSYGRGRITNPQYF.

This rearrangement joins TRBV12-3 or TRBV12-4 to TRBJ1-1; no clear D. Trimming took 8 bases from V and 2 from J, leaving 12 bases between them. The CDR3 runs 13 residues. The CDR3: CASVYPGNTEAFF. CDR3 DNA sequence: TGTGCCAGCGTATACCCCGGAAACACTGAAGCTTTCTTT.